This passage covers 20 T cell receptor beta chains from one sample sequenced in a study of identical twins (dated by TCRdb to the mid-2010s). Library preparation was by 5' RACE. TCRdb lists the instrument as Illumina HiSeq 2000. TCRdb reprocessed the public reads (quality trimming at Q25 with fastp, clone calling with MiXCR) and kept in-frame beta chains. A single entry per CDR3 protein holds the most common genes and DNA from its merged rows. This sample comprises about 530,000 distinct CDR3 sequences, roughly 15% of them detected only once. Of the sample, about 0.4% is held by the ten largest clones. Another study also made use of these data, one on yellow fever vaccine responses in identical twins.

Sequenced sample: CD4+ T cells sorted from blood. These receptors originate from a woman between 18 and 29 years old in good health.

The chain joins TRBV7-9 to TRBJ1-6; D is possibly TRBD1 (6 bases). The CDR3 is 15 residues long. V lost 7 bases to trimming and J lost 2 bases, with 12 bases between them. Germline V gene data show CDR1 as SEHNR and CDR2 as FQNEAQ (reference sequence). The CDR3 reads CASTARGAYNSPLHF. Written as DNA, the CDR3 is TGTGCCAGCACGGCCAGGGGCGCCTATAATTCACCCCTCCACTTT.

This clonotype was picked up a small number of times. The chain uses TRBV15 and TRBJ2-1, with D unclear. Per the germline V gene, CDR1 is LNHNV and CDR2 is YYDKDF (reference sequence). The CDR3 consists of 12 residues. V dropped 2 bases and J dropped 5 bases, with 4 bases sitting between them. CDR3 DNA sequence: TGTGCCACCAGCAGACCGGACAATGAGCAGTTCTTC. Translated: CATSRPDNEQFF. The variable domain in full, completed from reference TRBV15 and TRBJ2-1, reads DAMVIQNPRYQVTQFGKPVTLSCSQTLNHNVMYWYQQKSSQAPKLLFHYYDKDFNNEADTPDNFQSRRPNTSFCFLDIRSPGLGDTAMYLCATSRPDNEQFFGPGTRLTVL.

The chain carries TRBV3-1 and TRBJ2-1, with 9 bases aligning to TRBD1. In germline, CDR1 is LGHDT, CDR2 YNNKEL (reference sequence). The CDR3 contains 16 residues. V shed 4 bases and J 7 bases; nucleotides not matched to a gene: 11. Written as DNA, the CDR3 is TGTGCCAGCAGCCCCCCTCAAGGACAGGGGCGGAATGAGCAGTTCTTC. Its translation is CASSPPQGQGRNEQFF.

The J gene is TRBJ2-1, the V gene TRBV18, with D possibly being TRBD1 or TRBD2 (5 bases each). Germline-derived CDR1 and CDR2 are KGHSH and LQKENI. The CDR3 spans 15 residues. V shed 3 bases and J shed 4 bases, with 13 bases lying between them. CDR3 loop: CASSPEGPLYNEQFF. CDR3 nucleotide sequence: TGTGCCAGCTCACCTGAGGGACCCCTTTACAATGAGCAGTTCTTC.

Turning to this clonotype: The junction differs from germline at one of its ends, possibly a read error. This chain links TRBV6-2 or TRBV6-3 with TRBJ2-3, with 8 bases matching TRBD1. Looked up from germline, CDR1 is MNHEY and CDR2 is SVGEGT. This CDR3 is 14 amino acids long. This chain's CDR3 is CASNKLGQGGSQYF. CDR3 in DNA: TGTGCGAGCAACAAACTCGGACAGGGTGGTTCGCAGTATTTT.

The CDR3 region is CSAGRAGPTDTQYF. For the CDR3, the DNA is TGCAGTGCTGGACGAGCGGGACCCACAGATACGCAGTATTTT. This chain joins TRBV20-1 and TRBJ2-3; 7 nucleotides agree with TRBD2. J was trimmed by 2 bases and V by 5 bases; bases with no gene match: 7. Germline V lookup: CDR1 DFQATT, CDR2 SNEGSKA (reference sequence). The CDR3 has 14 residues.

This clonotype has just a few counts. The genes are TRBV7-9 and TRBJ2-5; D is unresolved. Trimming shortened V by 2 bases and J by 1 base, and 14 bases separated the two germline ends. The germline V gene has CDR1 SEHNR and CDR2 FQNEAQ (reference sequence). The CDR3 has 16 amino acids. The CDR3 bases are TGTGCCAGCAGCTTAACTGTGCCACCTATCCAAGAGACCCAGTACTTC. Translated: CASSLTVPPIQETQYF.

There are many counts of this clonotype. The rearrangement uses TRBV5-1 and TRBJ1-1, with D possibly TRBD1 on 6 matching bases. Trimming took off 0 bases at V and 0 bases at J, with 12 bases between the two ends. The V gene's germline CDR1 is SGHRS and CDR2 YFSETQ. The CDR3 consists of 16 residues. The CDR3 DNA sequence: TGCGCCAGCAGCTTGGGACAGGCCTTCATGAACACTGAAGCTTTCTTT. This sequence encodes CASSLGQAFMNTEAFF.

This clonotype was counted between two and nine times. The chain couples TRBV4-2 to TRBJ2-1, with TRBD2 identical over 10 bases. CDR1 LGHNA and CDR2 YNFKEQ come from the germline V gene. The junction had 9 bases not matched to a gene; V was cut back by 1 base and J by 3 bases. The CDR3 sequence is 18 residues long. The chain's CDR3 is CASSQAAASGSVYNEQFF. The CDR3 bases are TGTGCCAGCAGCCAAGCGGCGGCTAGCGGGAGTGTCTACAATGAGCAGTTCTTC.

This clonotype was seen a handful of times. The chain employs TRBV4-1 and TRBJ2-7; D is unclear. CDR3 length: 15 residues. Trimming took off 0 bases at V and 6 bases at J, with 15 bases between the two ends. Germline CDR1 MGHRA, CDR2 YSYEKL. CDR3 coding DNA: TGCGCCAGCAGCCAAGACACCGCTTATGGCAGCGAGCAGTACTTC. Translated: CASSQDTAYGSEQYF.

This clonotype was seen more than once but under ten times. The chain uses TRBV18 and TRBJ2-1; 7 nucleotides match TRBD1. The CDR3 runs 14 residues. The trim removed 1 base at V and 6 bases at J, leaving 3 bases unmatched. Looked up from germline, CDR1 is KGHSH and CDR2 is LQKENI. As DNA, the CDR3 is TGTGCCAGCTCACCACAAGGACAGGCCAATGAGCAGTTCTTC. It translates to CASSPQGQANEQFF.

This clonotype has only a few counts. V is TRBV15 and J is TRBJ2-2; D ambiguous. There are 13 residues in the CDR3. Trimming removed 6 bases at V and 2 bases at J, with 7 bases between. The V gene's germline CDR1 is LNHNV and CDR2 YYDKDF (reference sequence). The CDR3 DNA sequence: TGTGCCACCAGGCTTATTAACACCGGGGAGCTGTTTTTT. Its protein is CATRLINTGELFF. Variable domain in full (rest from reference TRBV15 and TRBJ2-2): DAMVIQNPRYQVTQFGKPVTLSCSQTLNHNVMYWYQQKSSQAPKLLFHYYDKDFNNEADTPDNFQSRRPNTSFCFLDIRSPGLGDTAMYLCATRLINTGELFFGEGSRLTVL.

The chain joins TRBV7-9 to TRBJ2-1; 7 bases map to TRBD2. Germline values: CDR1 SEHNR, CDR2 FQNEAQ (reference sequence). The CDR3 consists of 15 residues. The ends lost 6 bases at V and 1 base at J; junction bases unmatched: 6. Here the CDR3 DNA reads TGTGCCAGCAGTCGCGGGAGTGGGTCCTACAATGAGCAGTTCTTC. It encodes CASSRGSGSYNEQFF. The full variable domain, with the rest looked up from reference TRBV7-9 and TRBJ2-1, is DTGVSQNPRHKITKRGQNVTFRCDPISEHNRLYWYRQTLGQGPEFLTYFQNEAQLEKSRLLSDRFSAERPKGSFSTLEIQRTEQGDSAMYLCASSRGSGSYNEQFFGPGTRLTVL.

Written as DNA, the CDR3 is TGCGCCAGCAGCTTGGAGGCCAGGGGGAATTCACCCCTCCACTTT. Amino acid sequence: CASSLEARGNSPLHF. The chain links TRBV5-1 to TRBJ1-6, with 7 bases that match TRBD1. V trimming: 0 bases; J trimming: 7 bases; junction bases outside the gene matches: 4. The CDR3 spans 15 residues. Germline V gene sequence: CDR1 SGHRS, CDR2 YFSETQ.

The chain employs TRBV24-1 and TRBJ2-5; TRBD1 or TRBD2 may be the D gene (5 bases each). The V and J ends lost 0 bases and 1 base respectively, with 8 bases between them. Germline CDR1 reads KGHDR; CDR2 reads SFDVKD. This CDR3 is built from 15 residues. The CDR3 nucleotides read TGTGCCACCAGTGATTTGCCAGGGACCCAAGAGACCCAGTACTTC. It translates to CATSDLPGTQETQYF.

This clonotype appeared many times. The rearrangement links TRBV20-1 to TRBJ1-5; D call uncertain. CDR1 and CDR2 (germline): DFQATT, SNEGSKA (reference sequence). The V end was cut by 4 bases, the J end by 1 base, with 5 bases between. The CDR3 is 12 amino acids. The CDR3 loop reads CSATGSNQPQHF. CDR3 DNA sequence: TGCAGTGCTACGGGCAGCAATCAGCCCCAGCATTTT.

This sequence joins TRBV9 and TRBJ2-3; D remains ambiguous. In germline, CDR1 is SGDLS, CDR2 YYNGEE. With 0 bases removed from V and 4 bases from J, the gap between germline ends came to 9 bases. This CDR3 is built from 14 residues. The CDR3 region has the DNA TGTGCCAGCAGCGTAGGTCCGGTCTCAGATACGCAGTATTTT. Translation: CASSVGPVSDTQYF.

The chain uses TRBV6-2 or TRBV6-3 and TRBJ2-6, with a tentative D call TRBD2 (5 bases). CDR3 size: 16 residues. The germline V gene has CDR1 MNHEY and CDR2 SVGEGT. The V end was cut by 4 bases, the J end by 0 bases, with 10 bases between. The CDR3 nucleotides read TGTGCCAGCAGTTCCGCCGGGGTCTCTGGGGCCAACGTCCTGACTTTC. Translated: CASSSAGVSGANVLTF.

The rearrangement links TRBV6-1 to TRBJ1-5; TRBD1 aligns across 8 bases. Germline loops: CDR1 MNHNS, CDR2 SASEGT. CDR3 size: 15 residues. The ends lost 5 bases at V and 1 base at J; junction bases unmatched: 4. The CDR3 DNA is TGTGCCAGCAGTAAACAGGGGGGAAGCAATCAGCCCCAGCATTTT. As protein: CASSKQGGSNQPQHF.

This clonotype appeared a few times. The V and J genes are TRBV7-2 and TRBJ1-5; TRBD1 might be the D (5 bases). V was pared by 6 bases and J by 5 bases, with 17 bases between. CDR3 length equals 15 residues. Germline V lookup: CDR1 SGHTA, CDR2 FQGNSA. DNA for the CDR3: TGTGCCAGCAGTCTCAATTGGGGGGGTGATCAGCCCCAGCATTTT. It is translated as CASSLNWGGDQPQHF.